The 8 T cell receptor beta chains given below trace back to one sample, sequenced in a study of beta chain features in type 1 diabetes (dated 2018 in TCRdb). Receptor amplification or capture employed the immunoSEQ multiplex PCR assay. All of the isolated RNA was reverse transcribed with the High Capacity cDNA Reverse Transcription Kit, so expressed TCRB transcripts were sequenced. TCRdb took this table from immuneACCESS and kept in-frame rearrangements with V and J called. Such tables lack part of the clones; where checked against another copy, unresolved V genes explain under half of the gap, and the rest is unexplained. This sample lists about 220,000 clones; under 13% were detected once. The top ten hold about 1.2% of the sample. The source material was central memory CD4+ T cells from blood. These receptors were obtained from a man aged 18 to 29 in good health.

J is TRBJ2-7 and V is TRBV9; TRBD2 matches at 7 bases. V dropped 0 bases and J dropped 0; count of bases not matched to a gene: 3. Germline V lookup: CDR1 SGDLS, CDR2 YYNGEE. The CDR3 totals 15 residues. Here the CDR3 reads CASSVGTSDSYEQYF. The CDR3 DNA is TGTGCCAGCAGCGTAGGCACTAGCGACTCCTACGAGCAGTACTTC. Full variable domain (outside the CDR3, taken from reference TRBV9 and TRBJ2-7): DSGVTQTPKHLITATGQRVTLRCSPRSGDLSVYWYQQSLDQGLQFLIQYYNGEERAKGNILERFSAQQFPDLHSELNLSSLELGDSALYFCASSVGTSDSYEQYFGPGTRLTVT.

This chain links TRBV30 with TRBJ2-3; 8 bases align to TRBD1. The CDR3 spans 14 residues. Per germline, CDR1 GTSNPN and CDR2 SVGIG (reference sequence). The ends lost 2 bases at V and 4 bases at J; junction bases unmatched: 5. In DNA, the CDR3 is TGTGCCTGGAGTTTATGGACAGGGCCAGATACGCAGTATTTT. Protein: CAWSLWTGPDTQYF. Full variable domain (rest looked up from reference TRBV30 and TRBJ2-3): SQTIHQWPATLVQPVGSPLSLECTVEGTSNPNLYWYRQAAGRGLQLLFYSVGIGQISSEVPQNLSASRPQDRQFILSSKKLLLSDSGFYLCAWSLWTGPDTQYFGPGTRLTVL.

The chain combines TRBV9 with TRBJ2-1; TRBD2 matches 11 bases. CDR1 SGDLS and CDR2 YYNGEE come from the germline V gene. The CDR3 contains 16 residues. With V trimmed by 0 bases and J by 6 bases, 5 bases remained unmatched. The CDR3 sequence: CASSVGGLAGLNEQFF. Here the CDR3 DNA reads TGTGCCAGCAGCGTAGGAGGACTAGCGGGCCTCAATGAGCAGTTCTTC.

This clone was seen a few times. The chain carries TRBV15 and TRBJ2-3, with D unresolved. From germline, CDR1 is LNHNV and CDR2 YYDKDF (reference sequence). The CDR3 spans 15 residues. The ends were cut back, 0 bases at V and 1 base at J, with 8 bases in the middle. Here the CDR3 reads CATSREGRGTDTQYF. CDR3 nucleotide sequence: TGTGCCACCAGCAGAGAGGGCCGCGGCACAGATACGCAGTATTTT. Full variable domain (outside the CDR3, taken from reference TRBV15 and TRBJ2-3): DAMVIQNPRYQVTQFGKPVTLSCSQTLNHNVMYWYQQKSSQAPKLLFHYYDKDFNNEADTPDNFQSRRPNTSFCFLDIRSPGLGDTAMYLCATSREGRGTDTQYFGPGTRLTVL.

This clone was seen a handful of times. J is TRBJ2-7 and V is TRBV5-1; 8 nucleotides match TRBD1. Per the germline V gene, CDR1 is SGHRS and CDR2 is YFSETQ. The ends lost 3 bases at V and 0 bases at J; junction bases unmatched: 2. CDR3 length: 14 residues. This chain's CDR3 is CASSSTGGSYEQYF. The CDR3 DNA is TGCGCCAGCAGCTCCACAGGGGGCTCCTACGAGCAGTACTTC. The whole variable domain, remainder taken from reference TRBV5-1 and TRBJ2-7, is KAGVTQTPRYLIKTRGQQVTLSCSPISGHRSVSWYQQTPGQGLQFLFEYFSETQRNKGNFPGRFSGRQFSNSRSEMNVSTLELGDSALYLCASSSTGGSYEQYFGPGTRLTVT.

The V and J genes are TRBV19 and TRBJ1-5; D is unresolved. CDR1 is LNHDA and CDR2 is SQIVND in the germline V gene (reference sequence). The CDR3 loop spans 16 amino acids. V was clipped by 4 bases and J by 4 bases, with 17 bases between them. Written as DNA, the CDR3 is TGTGCCAGTAGTAAATCGGAGCTCTCGATTAATCAGCCCCAGCATTTT. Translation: CASSKSELSINQPQHF.

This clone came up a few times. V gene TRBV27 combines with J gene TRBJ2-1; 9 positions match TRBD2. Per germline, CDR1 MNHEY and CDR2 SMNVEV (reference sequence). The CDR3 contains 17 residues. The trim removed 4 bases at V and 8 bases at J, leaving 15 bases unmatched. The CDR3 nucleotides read TGTGCCAGCAGTTCCCTCCCTAGCGGGGCCAATAGGGATGAGCAGTTCTTC. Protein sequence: CASSSLPSGANRDEQFF.

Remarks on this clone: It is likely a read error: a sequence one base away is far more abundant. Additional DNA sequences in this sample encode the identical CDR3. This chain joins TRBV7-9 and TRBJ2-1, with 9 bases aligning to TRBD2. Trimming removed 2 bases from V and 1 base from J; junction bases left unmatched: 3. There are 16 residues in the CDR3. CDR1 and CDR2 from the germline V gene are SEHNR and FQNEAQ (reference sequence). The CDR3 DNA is TGTGCCAGCAGCTTATCCCTAGCGGGATCCTACAATGAGCAGTTCTTC. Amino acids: CASSLSLAGSYNEQFF.